This passage covers 18 T cell receptor beta chains from one sample sequenced in a study of blood T cell repertoires in COVID-19. Produced via immunoSEQ multiplex PCR; TCRdb's table is partial and in-frame only. Here the sample spans about 110,000 clones, approximately 85% being singletons. Sequenced: peripheral blood. All receptors derive from a man in his 70s with acute or convalescent COVID-19.

The V call is TRBV28, the J call TRBJ1-3, with D hard to call. The V gene's germline CDR1 is MDHEN and CDR2 SYDVKM. The V end lost 11 bases, the J end lost 6 bases, and 14 bases lay between the germline ends. The CDR3 extends over 12 amino acids. In nucleotides, the CDR3 is TGTGCCGTGAGACATCAGGAAAACACCATATATTTT. Its protein is CAVRHQENTIYF.

This clone has only one observation. This sequence joins TRBV7-9 and TRBJ2-2; 8 bases map to TRBD1. CDR1 and CDR2 from the germline V gene are SEHNR and FQNEAQ (reference sequence). The CDR3 sequence is 17 residues long. V was clipped by 5 bases and J by 7 bases; unmatched bases: 15. CDR3 sequence reads: CASSADRGDPKYGELFF. CDR3 sequence (DNA): TGTGCCAGCAGCGCCGACAGGGGCGACCCTAAATACGGGGAGCTGTTTTTT.

The chain links TRBV23-1 to TRBJ1-2, with 9 positions matching TRBD1. TRBV23-1 qualifies as an ORF whose function is uncertain. V shed 0 bases and J 6 bases; nucleotides not matched to a gene: 5. This CDR3 region has 15 residues. The chain's CDR3 is CASSQSTGTGNGYTF. CDR3 in DNA: TGCGCCAGCAGTCAATCGACGGGGACAGGGAATGGCTACACCTTC.

The rearrangement joins TRBV6-5 to TRBJ2-2; 8 bases fit TRBD2. After removal of 8 bases from V and 6 bases from J, the junction contained 11 bases not matched to a gene. There are 15 residues in the CDR3. The germline gives CDR1 MNHEY, CDR2 SVGAGI. CDR3 residues: CASFVRAGGSGELFF. Here the CDR3 DNA reads TGTGCCAGCTTCGTACGGGCGGGGGGATCCGGGGAGCTGTTTTTT.

The CDR3 DNA follows: TGTGCCAGCAGTTCGGCTCCTCGGGGCACTGAAGCTTTCTTT. Translation gives CASSSAPRGTEAFF. The chain links TRBV6-5 to TRBJ1-1; no clear D. CDR3 size: 14 residues. CDR1 and CDR2 from the germline V gene are MNHEY and SVGAGI. V lost 4 bases, J lost 4 bases, and 13 bases lay in between.

As concerns this clone: Other DNA sequences in this sample translate to the same CDR3. V and J are TRBV27 and TRBJ2-7; TRBD2 is a possible D gene (6 bases). The germline V gene encodes CDR1 MNHEY and CDR2 SMNVEV (reference sequence). There are 13 residues in the CDR3. V lost 2 bases to trimming and J lost 4 bases, with 9 bases between them. The CDR3 region has the DNA TGTGCCAGCAGTTTACGGGGGTCATACGAGCAGTACTTC. This encodes CASSLRGSYEQYF.

J is TRBJ2-7 and V is TRBV30; 8 bases are a match to TRBD1. The CDR3 totals 13 residues. In germline, CDR1 is GTSNPN, CDR2 SVGIG (reference sequence). J lost 2 bases, V lost 4 bases, and 4 bases had no gene match. For the CDR3, the DNA is TGTGCCTGGACCGACAGGGGAACCTACGAGCAGTACTTC. Protein sequence: CAWTDRGTYEQYF.

The chain joins TRBV7-3 to TRBJ2-2; 9 bases line up with TRBD1. Germline trimming cut 6 bases from V and 3 bases from J; bases unmatched to any gene: 2. This CDR3 has 14 amino acids. Germline V gene lookup returns CDR1 SGHTA and CDR2 FQGTGA. The CDR3 protein is CASRGQGHTGELFF. In nucleotides, the CDR3 is TGTGCCAGCAGGGGACAGGGCCACACCGGGGAGCTGTTTTTT.

V usage is TRBV9 and J usage is TRBJ2-1, with TRBD2 as a possible D gene (5 bases). The length of the CDR3 is 14 residues. V lost 0 bases to trimming and J lost 7 bases, with 11 bases between them. In germline, CDR1 is SGDLS, CDR2 YYNGEE. The CDR3: CASSVGGEKNEQFF. The CDR3 nucleotides are TGTGCCAGCAGCGTAGGGGGAGAGAAAAATGAGCAGTTCTTC.

The chain is built from TRBV9 and TRBJ1-4; D not certain. This CDR3 comprises 15 residues. CDR1 is SGDLS and CDR2 is YYNGEE in the germline V gene. V was pared by 0 bases and J by 1 base, with 7 bases between. The CDR3 DNA sequence: TGTGCCAGCAGCGTAGGAGCGGGAACTAATGAAAAACTGTTTTTT. The encoded protein is CASSVGAGTNEKLFF.

The rearrangement uses TRBV9 and TRBJ2-7; 9 bases fit TRBD1. This CDR3 spans 16 amino acids. CDR1 and CDR2 from the germline V gene are SGDLS and YYNGEE. The ends lost 2 bases at V and 4 bases at J; junction bases unmatched: 10. The CDR3 sequence: CASSVAVGTGQYEQYF. The DNA of the CDR3 is TGTGCCAGCAGCGTCGCCGTGGGGACAGGGCAATACGAGCAGTACTTC.

The CDR3 DNA reads TGTGCCAGTACCAGGGACACCTGCAACAATCAGCCCCAGCATTTT. Residues: CASTRDTCNNQPQHF. The rearrangement links TRBV19 to TRBJ1-5; tentatively, D is TRBD1 (6 bases). There are 15 residues in the CDR3. Germline CDR1 reads LNHDA; CDR2 reads SQIVND (reference sequence). With 7 bases removed from V and 3 bases from J, the gap between germline ends came to 16 bases.

The rearrangement uses TRBV10-3 and TRBJ2-2, with a possible D match to TRBD1 (6 bases). The CDR3 runs 19 residues. CDR1 and CDR2 (germline): ENHRY, SYGVKD. V was trimmed by 7 bases and J by 1 base, leaving 25 bases between them. The chain's CDR3 is CAITPGEQAGQKNTGELFF. CDR3 in DNA: TGTGCCATCACCCCAGGGGAACAGGCTGGGCAGAAGAACACCGGGGAGCTGTTTTTT.

The rearrangement uses TRBV4-2 and TRBJ2-1, with TRBD2 matching over 11 bases. Trimming at V came to 1 base and at J to 3 bases, leaving 8 bases not matched to a gene. Germline CDR1 and CDR2: LGHNA and YNFKEQ. The CDR3 totals 18 residues. The CDR3 DNA reads as TGTGCCAGCAGCCAAGTTGGAACCGGACTAGCGGGCTACAATGAGCAGTTCTTC. Amino acid sequence: CASSQVGTGLAGYNEQFF.

This clone was picked up a small number of times. The chain uses TRBV11-1 and TRBJ1-1; perhaps TRBD1 as D (6 bases). V was trimmed by 3 bases and J by 1 base, leaving 9 bases between them. The CDR3 has 14 amino acids. Germline CDR1 is SGHAT and CDR2 is FQDESV (reference sequence). CDR3 in amino acids: CASSFPGANTEAFF. The CDR3 coding sequence is TGTGCCAGCAGCTTTCCAGGGGCGAACACTGAAGCTTTCTTT.

The V and J genes are TRBV5-5 and TRBJ1-1; D is perhaps TRBD1 (6 bases). CDR1 and CDR2 from the germline V gene are SGHKS and YYEKEE (reference sequence). The CDR3 is made up of 15 amino acids. Trimming removed 3 bases at V and 0 bases at J, with 12 bases between. CDR3 DNA sequence: TGTGCCAGCAGCTACCTGACAGGAGTGAACACTGAAGCTTTCTTT. The encoded protein is CASSYLTGVNTEAFF.

The chain has TRBV29-1 and TRBJ2-3; 7 nucleotides line up with TRBD1. From germline, CDR1 is SQVTM and CDR2 ANQGSEA. The CDR3 sequence is 13 residues long. V lost 4 bases and J lost 8; bases outside the gene matches: 9. The CDR3 sequence: CSVVTGKRGTQYF. The DNA of the CDR3 is TGCAGCGTTGTGACAGGGAAGCGAGGTACGCAGTATTTT.

DNA of the CDR3: TGTGCCAGCAGCCACGGAGGTGGGACAGATACGCAGTATTTT. Encoded protein: CASSHGGGTDTQYF. The gene calls are TRBV7-3 and TRBJ2-3; TRBD2 is a possible D gene (5 bases). CDR1 SGHTA and CDR2 FQGTGA come from the germline V gene. The CDR3 loop spans 14 amino acids. V dropped 5 bases and J dropped 3 bases, with 12 bases sitting between them. Combining the CDR3 with reference TRBV7-3 and TRBJ2-3 gives the whole variable domain GAGVSQTPSNKVTEKGKYVELRCDPISGHTALYWYRQSLGQGPEFLIYFQGTGAADDSGLPNDRFFAVRPEGSVSTLKIQRTERGDSAVYLCASSHGGGTDTQYFGPGTRLTVL.